The following is a T cell receptor beta chain sequence with its context. Amplification used 60 V beta primers and 13 J beta primers. Only in-frame clones appear in the TCRdb table, and some are missing; sequencing was by immunoSEQ multiplex PCR. The sample lists around 32,000 clones, 85% to 95% occurring once. This record belongs to a study of glioma-infiltrating T cells after dendritic cell vaccination. Isocitrate dehydrogenase mutation was absent in all glioblastoma patients. Blood PBMC samples: pre-vaccination, two weeks post third vaccination, and at tumor progression. V was pared by 2 bases and J by 4 bases, with 5 bases of the junction left unmatched. This CDR3 is 15 amino acids long. In germline, CDR1 is SGHTA, CDR2 FQGNSA.

The V gene is TRBV7-2, the J gene TRBJ2-3; 8 bases match TRBD2. The sequence was collected from a human donor with glioblastoma. Sequenced material: blood, taken before dendritic cell vaccination. The CDR3 here is CASSLNPGLADTQYF. As DNA, the CDR3 is TGTGCCAGCAGCTTAAATCCGGGACTAGCAGATACGCAGTATTTT. Supplemented by reference TRBV7-2 and TRBJ2-3, the full variable domain reads GAGVSQSPSNKVTEKGKDVELRCDPISGHTALYWYRQSLGQGLEFLIYFQGNSAPDKSGLPSDRFSAERTGGSVSTLTIQRTQQEDSAVYLCASSLNPGLADTQYFGPGTRLTVL.